This TCR beta chain appears in the sequencing data of a study of blood T cell repertoires in COVID-19. CDR1 is SGHVS and CDR2 is FQNEAQ in the germline V gene. V trimming: 1 base; J trimming: 6 bases; junction bases outside the gene matches: 5. The CDR3 runs to 15 residues. Original analysis: The authors estimated nucleated cell counts from reference gene primer amplification. Sequenced by immunoSEQ multiplex PCR; TCRdb stores in-frame clones only, minus some. Clone size and the V and J calls come from that table; the DNA yielded D and trimming. The sample lists 54,000 or so clones; approximately 88% were seen once.

The source of this sequence is a human donor in a cohort sampled during active COVID-19. The rearrangement joins TRBV7-8 to TRBJ2-3; 9 bases align to TRBD2. Sequences were obtained from peripheral blood. CDR3 protein: CASSLVRGGLDTQYF. The CDR3 DNA sequence: TGTGCCAGCAGCTTAGTGCGGGGGGGCTTGGATACGCAGTATTTT. The full variable domain, with the rest looked up from reference TRBV7-8 and TRBJ2-3, is GAGVSQSPRYKVAKRGQDVALRCDPISGHVSLFWYQQALGQGPEFLTYFQNEAQLDKSGLPSDRFFAERPEGSVSTLKIQRTQQEDSAVYLCASSLVRGGLDTQYFGPGTRLTVL.